A single T cell receptor beta chain is shown here with its context. The data originate from a study of blood T cell repertoires in COVID-19. Looking at the study overall: The United States, Italy and Spain supplied acute and convalescent COVID-19 samples. Nucleic acid was either cDNA or gDNA, and it came from T cells, B-cell-depleted T cells, or PBMCs.

How the authors handled the data: Amplification from reference gene primers served as the basis for estimated nucleated cell counts. Sequencing used immunoSEQ multiplex PCR; TCRdb keeps in-frame clones, though not all of them. That table gives V, J and clone size, and the DNA gave D and trimming. Here the sample spans tens of thousands of clones, roughly 85% being singletons. There are 17 residues in the CDR3. CDR1 is LNHDA and CDR2 is SQIVND in the germline V gene (reference sequence). V gave up 3 bases and J gave up 3 bases; unmatched junction bases: 8. V is TRBV19 and J is TRBJ1-2; 12 nucleotides align to TRBD1. The sequence was obtained from a human donor in a cohort sampled during active COVID-19. The sequencing input was peripheral blood. The CDR3 DNA follows: TGTGCCAGTAGTATCGGGACAGGGGGCGCGTCAGACTATGGCTACACCTTC. Its translation is CASSIGTGGASDYGYTF. The full variable domain, rest sourced from reference TRBV19 and TRBJ1-2, is DGGITQSPKYLFRKEGQNVTLSCEQNLNHDAMYWYRQDPGQGLRLIYYSQIVNDFQKGDIAEGYSVSREKKESFPLTVTSAQKNPTAFYLCASSIGTGGASDYGYTFGSGTRLTVV.